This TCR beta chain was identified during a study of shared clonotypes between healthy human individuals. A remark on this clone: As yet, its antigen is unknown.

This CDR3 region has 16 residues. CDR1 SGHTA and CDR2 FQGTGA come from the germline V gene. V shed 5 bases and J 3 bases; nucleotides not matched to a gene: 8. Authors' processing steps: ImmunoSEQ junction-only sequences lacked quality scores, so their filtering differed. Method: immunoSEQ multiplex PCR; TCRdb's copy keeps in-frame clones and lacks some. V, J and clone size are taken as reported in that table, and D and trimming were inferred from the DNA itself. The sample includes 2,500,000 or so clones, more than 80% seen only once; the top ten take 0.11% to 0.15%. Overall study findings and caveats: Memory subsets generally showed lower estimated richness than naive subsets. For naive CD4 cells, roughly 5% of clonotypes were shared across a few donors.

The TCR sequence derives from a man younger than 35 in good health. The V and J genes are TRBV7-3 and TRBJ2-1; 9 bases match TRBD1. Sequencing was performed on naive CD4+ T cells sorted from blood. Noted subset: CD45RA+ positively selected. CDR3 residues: CASSLNRGPRYNEQFF. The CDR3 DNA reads TGTGCCAGCAGCCTGAACAGGGGGCCTCGCTACAATGAGCAGTTCTTC.